This T cell receptor beta chain was sequenced during a study of blood T cell repertoires in COVID-19. Study-level information: Nucleic acid was either cDNA or gDNA, and it came from T cells, B-cell-depleted T cells, or PBMCs.

Per the germline V gene, CDR1 is MNHEY and CDR2 is SMNVEV (reference sequence). The CDR3 is 17 residues long. Trimming took 8 bases from V and 7 from J; bases not matched to a gene: 18. Sequencing was performed with immunoSEQ multiplex PCR; in TCRdb, only in-frame clones are kept and a portion is missing. The data show 200,000 to 250,000 clones, around 81% seen once. The specimen sequenced was peripheral blood. This TCR was recovered from an elderly woman with COVID-19, enrolled during active disease. This sequence joins TRBV27 and TRBJ2-1, with TRBD2 matching 9 bases. CDR3 region: CASSRRLAEVSRNEQFF. CDR3 sequence (DNA): TGTGCCAGCTCGAGGCGACTAGCGGAAGTTTCTCGGAATGAGCAGTTCTTC.